The clone carrying this T cell receptor beta chain was recorded many times. Its antigen is not identified. Pregnant or lactating patients were excluded, as were those with uncontrolled infection or other autoimmune disease. The source of the PBMCs was less than 12 ml of fresh peripheral blood. This entry is derived from a study of T cells in Graves' hyperthyroidism and ophthalmopathy. General study points: Prediction of ophthalmopathy progression came a median 6.5 months pre-onset.

The TCR beta CDR3 regions underwent amplification using RNA transcripts as the source. Carried out on the TCR CDR3, a first-round RT-PCR used the HTBI primer set. TCRdb called the multiplex PCR reads again in MiXCR, with one record for every CDR3 protein. The sample has about 110,000 distinct CDR3 sequences; around a sixth are singletons. This TCR derives from a woman aged 45-65 years with Graves' hyperthyroidism. Sequences were obtained from blood.

CDR3 residues: CASRITGELFF. As DNA, the CDR3 is TGTGCCAGCCGAATAACCGGGGAGCTGTTTTTT. The gene calls are TRBV6-1 and TRBJ2-2; D not certain. V was trimmed by 8 bases and J by 5 bases, leaving 6 bases between them. The CDR3 totals 11 residues. Germline V lookup: CDR1 MNHNS, CDR2 SASEGT.